This is a list of T cell receptor beta chains from one sample in a study of regulatory T cells in long-lasting Graves disease. TCRdb used MiXCR to reprocess the multiplex PCR reads, holding one entry per CDR3 protein. The sample has about 220,000 distinct CDR3 sequences, roughly 18% seen once; the top ten hold 22%. The material sequenced was peripheral blood mononuclear cells (PBMCs), taken at new diagnosis, from a patient treated with antithyroid drugs. The receptors derive from a female donor with Graves disease. Each CDR3 is given with its conserved first and last residue. D genes are given only for firm matches. Only part of the rows carry a size: once, few, many, or a class if the clone is expanded.

D	J	V	length	size	DNA	CDR3
TRBD2	TRBJ2-7	TRBV7-9	16	NA	TGTGCCAGCAGCCAAAAAAAACCGGGACTAGCCTACGAGCAGTACTTC	CASSQKKPGLAYEQYF
NA	TRBJ1-2	TRBV19	14	NA	TGTGCCAGTAGTATGCAGAACAGGGCTGGTGGCTACACCTTC	CASSMQNRAGGYTF
TRBD2	TRBJ2-1	TRBV20-1	16	many	TGCAGTGCTAGGCTTTTGGGACTAGCGGGGCGGAATGAGCAGTTCTTC	CSARLLGLAGRNEQFF
NA	TRBJ2-2	TRBV5-5	12	many	TGTGCCAGCACCACGAACACCGGGGAGCTGTTTTTT	CASTTNTGELFF
TRBD1	TRBJ1-2	TRBV19	12	many	TGTGCCAGTGAGGACAGGGTTGGCGGCTACACCTTC	CASEDRVGGYTF
TRBD1	TRBJ2-2	TRBV4-3	15	few	TGCGCCAGCAGCCAAGTACGGACAGGGGCCGGGGAGCTGTTTTTT	CASSQVRTGAGELFF
NA	TRBJ1-4	TRBV20-1	15	many	TGCAGTGCTAGAGGAGGGTTAGCAACTAATGAAAAACTGTTTTTT	CSARGGLATNEKLFF
NA	TRBJ2-3	TRBV29-1	12	many	TGCAGCGTTGACAGGGGCCAAGATACGCAGTATTTT	CSVDRGQDTQYF
TRBD2	TRBJ2-7	TRBV6-1	15	NA	TGTGCCAGCAGAACTAGCGGGAGGGCCCCCTACGAGCAGTACTTC	CASRTSGRAPYEQYF
TRBD1	TRBJ1-2	TRBV30	15	NA	TGTGCCTGGAGTTCTGTACAGGGACAGGGCTACGGCTACACCTTC	CAWSSVQGQGYGYTF
NA	TRBJ2-2	TRBV25-1	17	many	TGTGCCAGCAGTGACTTCGGGTACGGAACGAACACCGGGGAGCTGTTTTTT	CASSDFGYGTNTGELFF
NA	TRBJ2-1	TRBV30	14	NA	TGTGCCTGGAGTGTAGTGCAGGGCTGGAATGAGCAGTTCTTC	CAWSVVQGWNEQFF
NA	TRBJ2-3	TRBV28	15	many	TGTGCCAGCAGTTTGAGCCGGGACCACCCGCGGGGGCAGTATTTT	CASSLSRDHPRGQYF
TRBD1	TRBJ2-3	TRBV7-9	15	many	TGTGCCAGCAGCTTAAATGTACAGGGGGCAGATACGCAGTATTTT	CASSLNVQGADTQYF
NA	TRBJ1-6	TRBV4-1	15	NA	TGCGCCAGCAGCCAACCCCAGGGAAGGGAATCACCCCTCCACTTT	CASSQPQGRESPLHF
NA	TRBJ2-7	TRBV6-1	15	many	TGTGCCAGCAACCCCGGTAACAAAGCCTCCTACGAGCAGTACTTC	CASNPGNKASYEQYF
NA	TRBJ2-1	TRBV30	14	many	TGTGCCTGGAGTTGGTCCGGCAGAGTTAGTGAGCAGTTCTTC	CAWSWSGRVSEQFF
TRBD1	TRBJ2-7	TRBV24-1	15	many	TGTGCCACCAGTGATTCCGGGACAGCCTCCTACGAGCAGTACTTC	CATSDSGTASYEQYF
NA	TRBJ2-3	TRBV7-6	16	few	TGTGCCAGCAGCTCCTTTAGCGGAGCTAGCACAGATACGCAGTATTTT	CASSSFSGASTDTQYF
NA	TRBJ1-1	TRBV11-2	15	many	TGTGCCAGCAGCTTAATGTCCTTCCAAGACACTGAAGCTTTCTTT	CASSLMSFQDTEAFF
TRBD1	TRBJ1-2	TRBV28	15	NA	TGTGCCAGGAGTTTCGGAGGGGGCGCGGACTATGGCTACACCTTC	CARSFGGGADYGYTF
TRBD2	TRBJ2-5	TRBV19	14	NA	TGTGCCAGTAGAACTAGCGGGAGACCTGAGACCCAGTACTTC	CASRTSGRPETQYF
NA	TRBJ1-5	TRBV7-3	13	many	TGTGCCAGCAGCTTATCGGGCGGTCAGCCCCAGCATTTT	CASSLSGGQPQHF
TRBD1	TRBJ1-2	TRBV12-3/TRBV12-4	15	many	TGTGCCAGCAGTAAGGGACAGCGGCTTAACTATGGCTACACCTTC	CASSKGQRLNYGYTF
NA	TRBJ1-4	TRBV9	14	few	TGTGCCAGCAGCCCCTATGGGGTTGGGGAAAAACTGTTTTTT	CASSPYGVGEKLFF
NA	TRBJ2-1	TRBV7-6	15	many	TGTGCCAGCAGCTCGGGGACTCCCGTAATCAGTGAGCAGTTCTTC	CASSSGTPVISEQFF
TRBD1	TRBJ1-5	TRBV10-3	15	many	TGTGCCATCAGGGCACAGGGGGCTAACAATCAGCCCCAGCATTTT	CAIRAQGANNQPQHF
NA	TRBJ1-2	TRBV10-3	12	few	TGTGCCATCAACAGTGCGACCTCTGGCTACACCTTC	CAINSATSGYTF